This T cell receptor beta chain appears in the sequencing data of a study of shared clonotypes between healthy human individuals. At the level of the study: Donors consisted of a couple of women and a few men between 18 and 49. Researchers assigned three CD4 naive, three CD4 memory, two CD8 naive and one CD8 memory plate to each donor. Study-wide findings and caveats: Collection of samples was limited to blood; tissue repertoires likely differ.

As to this clone: No antigen is known for it.

The CDR3 length is 14 residues. Germline V lookup: CDR1 SGHKS, CDR2 YYEKEE (reference sequence). The V gene lost 5 bases and the J gene lost 5 bases, with 17 bases spanning the gap. Generated by immunoSEQ multiplex PCR, the TCRdb table keeps only in-frame clones and is missing some. The table includes 1.6 million or so clones, roughly 97% detected once. Sequencing was done on a sample of naive CD4+ T cells sorted from blood. As for subset: CD45RA+ positively selected. The J gene is TRBJ2-7, the V gene TRBV5-5, with D perhaps TRBD1 (6 bases). The clonotype comes from a man aged 25 to 45 in good health. The CDR3 nucleotides read TGTGCCAGCAGTGACCCACAGGGTTACAACGAGCAGTACTTC. Protein: CASSDPQGYNEQYF.